This TCR beta chain was sequenced during a study of cytomegalovirus exposure and HLA in healthy donors. The PCR was carried out with 60 Vbeta primers and 13 Jbeta primers. TCRdb's table, derived via immunoSEQ multiplex PCR, lists solely in-frame clones and lacks some. Of 150,000 to 200,000 clones in the sample, about 80% were seen once. This CDR3 comprises 14 residues. V lost 7 bases, J lost 4 bases, and 7 bases stayed unmatched. Per germline, CDR1 MDHEN and CDR2 SYDVKM. Input material: PBMCs. The receptor was derived from a man between 18 and 29 years old in good health and CMV-seropositive. The V gene is TRBV28, the J gene TRBJ2-1; TRBD1 matches at 7 bases. In DNA form, the CDR3 reads TGTGCCAGCACCTCGGGACAGCTATACAATGAGCAGTTCTTC. Protein: CASTSGQLYNEQFF.